This T cell receptor (beta chain) derives from a study of T cells in women clearing cervical HPV infection. The CDR3 runs 14 residues. The ends were cut back, 6 bases at V and 3 bases at J, with 14 bases in the middle. Germline V gene data show CDR1 as MDHEN and CDR2 as SYDVKM. Clones were read by immunoSEQ multiplex PCR, and TCRdb kept only the in-frame ones, dropping some. The ten most abundant clones cover about 6% of a sample with 35,000 to 45,000 clones. Dot-blot hybridization genotyped cervical HPV amplified with MY09/MY11 PCR. A remark on this clone: The antigen remains unidentified. The read halts 3 residues ahead of the CDR3 end, with the missing end drawn from the germline J gene.

Findings and caveats of the study: Associations may precede or follow infection; HPV-specific or memory T cells were not isolated.

The sequence was collected from a woman aged 18-69 years with a cervical HPV16 infection that either progressed to CIN3+ or cleared (not recorded which). Sequencing was done on a sample of blood buffy coat. The chain couples TRBV28 to TRBJ1-2; TRBD1 is a possible D gene (6 bases). The sequenced part of the CDR3 DNA is TGTGCCAGCAGCAGCAGGGGTACCTACTATGGC. Protein product: CASSSRGTYYG. The CDR3 in full is CASSSRGTYYGYTF.